The present TCR beta chain was sequenced within a study of blood T cell repertoires in COVID-19. Trimming took 3 bases from V and 9 from J, leaving 21 bases between them. Germline-derived CDR1 and CDR2 are GTSNPN and SVGIG (reference sequence). This CDR3 contains 16 residues. Only in-frame clones appear in the TCRdb table, and some are missing; sequencing was by immunoSEQ multiplex PCR. The profile covers some 200,000 clones, with 85% to 90% appearing a single time and over 3% taken by the ten largest. This receptor was obtained from a woman aged 45-65 years in a cohort exposed to, infected with or recovered from COVID-19 (not recorded which). The sequencing sample was made of PBMCs or T cells enriched from blood (not recorded which). The V gene is TRBV30, the J gene TRBJ1-6; TRBD1 is a possible D gene (6 bases). CDR3 amino acids: CAWSNKGGNSGSPLHF. In DNA, the CDR3 is TGTGCCTGGAGCAATAAGGGGGGGAATTCGGGTTCACCCCTCCACTTT.